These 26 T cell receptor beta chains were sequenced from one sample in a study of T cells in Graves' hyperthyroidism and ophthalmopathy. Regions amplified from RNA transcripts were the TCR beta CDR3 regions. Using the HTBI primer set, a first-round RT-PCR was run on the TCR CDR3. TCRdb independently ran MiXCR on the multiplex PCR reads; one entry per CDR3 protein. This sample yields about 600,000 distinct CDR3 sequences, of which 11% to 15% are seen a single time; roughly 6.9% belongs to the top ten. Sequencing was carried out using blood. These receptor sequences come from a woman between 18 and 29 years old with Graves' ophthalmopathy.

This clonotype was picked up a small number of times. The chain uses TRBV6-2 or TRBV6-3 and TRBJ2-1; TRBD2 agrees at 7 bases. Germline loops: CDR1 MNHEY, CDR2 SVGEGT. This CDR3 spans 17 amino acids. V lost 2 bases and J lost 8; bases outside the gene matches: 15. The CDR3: CASSYQPRESYLDEQFF. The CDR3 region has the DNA TGTGCCAGCAGTTACCAGCCGCGGGAGAGTTATTTAGATGAGCAGTTCTTC.

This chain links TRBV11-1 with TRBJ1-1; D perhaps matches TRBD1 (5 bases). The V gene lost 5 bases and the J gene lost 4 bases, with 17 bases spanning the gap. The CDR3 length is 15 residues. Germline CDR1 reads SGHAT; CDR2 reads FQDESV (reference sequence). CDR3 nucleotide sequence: TGTGCCAGCAGCCCCTTCGGGGCGCAGGGCACTGAAGCTTTCTTT. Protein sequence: CASSPFGAQGTEAFF.

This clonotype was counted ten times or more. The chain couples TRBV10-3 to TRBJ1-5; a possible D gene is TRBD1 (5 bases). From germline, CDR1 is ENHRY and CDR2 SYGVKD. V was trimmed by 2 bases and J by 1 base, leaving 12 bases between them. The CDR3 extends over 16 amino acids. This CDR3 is CAISEHLGQSNQPQHF. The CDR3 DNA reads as TGTGCCATCAGTGAGCACTTGGGGCAGAGCAATCAGCCCCAGCATTTT.

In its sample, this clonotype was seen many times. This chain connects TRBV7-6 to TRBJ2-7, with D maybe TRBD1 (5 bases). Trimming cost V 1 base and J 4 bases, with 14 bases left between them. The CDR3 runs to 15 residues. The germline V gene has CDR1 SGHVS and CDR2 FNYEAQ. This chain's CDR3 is CASSLESTGIYEQYF. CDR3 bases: TGTGCCAGCAGCTTAGAATCCACAGGAATTTACGAGCAGTACTTC.

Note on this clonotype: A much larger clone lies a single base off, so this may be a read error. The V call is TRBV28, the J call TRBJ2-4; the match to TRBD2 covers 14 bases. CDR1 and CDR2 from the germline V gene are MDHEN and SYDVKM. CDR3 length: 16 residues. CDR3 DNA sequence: TGTGCCTGCAGTGCCCCCGGGACTAGCGGGAGTAACATTCAGTACTTC. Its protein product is CACSAPGTSGSNIQYF.

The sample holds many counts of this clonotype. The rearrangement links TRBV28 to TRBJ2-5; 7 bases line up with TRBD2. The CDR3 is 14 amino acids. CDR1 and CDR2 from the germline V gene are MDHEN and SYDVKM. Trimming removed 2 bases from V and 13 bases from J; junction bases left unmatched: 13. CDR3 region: CASSLGAGKTRRYF. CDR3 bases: TGTGCCAGCAGTTTAGGAGCGGGAAAAACCCGCCGGTACTTC.

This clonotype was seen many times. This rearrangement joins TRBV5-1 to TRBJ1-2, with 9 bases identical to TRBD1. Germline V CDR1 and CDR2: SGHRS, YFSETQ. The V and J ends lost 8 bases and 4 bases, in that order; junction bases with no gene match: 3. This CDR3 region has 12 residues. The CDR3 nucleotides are TGCGCCAGTACGACAGGGGGCTATGGCTACACCTTC. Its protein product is CASTTGGYGYTF.

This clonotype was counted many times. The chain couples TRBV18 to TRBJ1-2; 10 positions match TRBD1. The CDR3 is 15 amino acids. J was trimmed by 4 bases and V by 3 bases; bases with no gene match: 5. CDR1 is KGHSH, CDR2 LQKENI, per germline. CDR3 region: CASSPGQGVGYGYTF. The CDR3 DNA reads TGTGCCAGCTCACCCGGACAGGGGGTTGGCTATGGCTACACCTTC.

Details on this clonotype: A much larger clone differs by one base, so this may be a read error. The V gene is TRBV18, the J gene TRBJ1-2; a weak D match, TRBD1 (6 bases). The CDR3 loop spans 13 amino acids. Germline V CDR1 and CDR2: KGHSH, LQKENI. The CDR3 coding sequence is TGTGCCAGCCCACCTCCAGGGGACTATGGCTACACCTTC. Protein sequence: CASPPPGDYGYTF. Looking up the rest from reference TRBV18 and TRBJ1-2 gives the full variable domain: NAGVMQNPRHLVRRRGQEARLRCSPMKGHSHVYWYRQLPEEGLKFMVYLQKENIIDESGMPKERFSAEFPKEGPSILRIQQVVRGDSAAYFCASPPPGDYGYTFGSGTRLTVV.

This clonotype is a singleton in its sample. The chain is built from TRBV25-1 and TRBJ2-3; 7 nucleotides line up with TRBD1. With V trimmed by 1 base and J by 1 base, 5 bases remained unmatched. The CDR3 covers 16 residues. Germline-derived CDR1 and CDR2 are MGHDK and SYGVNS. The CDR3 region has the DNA TGTGCCAGCAGTGAATCAAGAGGGGGCCGCACAGATACGCAGTATTTT. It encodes CASSESRGGRTDTQYF. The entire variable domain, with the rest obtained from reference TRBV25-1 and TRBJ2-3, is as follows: EADIYQTPRYLVIGTGKKITLECSQTMGHDKMYWYQQDPGMELHLIHYSYGVNSTEKGDLSSESTVSRIRTEHFPLTLESARPSHTSQYLCASSESRGGRTDTQYFGPGTRLTVL.

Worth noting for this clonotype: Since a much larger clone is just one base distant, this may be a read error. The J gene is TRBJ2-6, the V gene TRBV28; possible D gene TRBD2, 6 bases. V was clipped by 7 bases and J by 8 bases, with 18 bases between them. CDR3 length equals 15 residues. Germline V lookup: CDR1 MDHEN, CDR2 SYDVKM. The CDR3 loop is CASNKPVGGTNVLTF. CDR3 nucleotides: TGTGCCAGCAATAAGCCCGTAGGAGGGACCAACGTCCTGACTTTC.

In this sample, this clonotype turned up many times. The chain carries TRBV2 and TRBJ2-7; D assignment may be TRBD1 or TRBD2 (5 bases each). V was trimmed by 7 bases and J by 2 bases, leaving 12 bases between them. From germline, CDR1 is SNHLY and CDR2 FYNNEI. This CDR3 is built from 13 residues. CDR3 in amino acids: CASTRQGAYEQYF. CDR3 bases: TGTGCCAGCACCCGGCAGGGAGCCTACGAGCAGTACTTC. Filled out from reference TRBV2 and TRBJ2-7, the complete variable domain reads EPEVTQTPSHQVTQMGQEVILRCVPISNHLYFYWYRQILGQKVEFLVSFYNNEISEKSEIFDDQFSVERPDGSNFTLKIRSTKLEDSAMYFCASTRQGAYEQYFGPGTRLTVT.

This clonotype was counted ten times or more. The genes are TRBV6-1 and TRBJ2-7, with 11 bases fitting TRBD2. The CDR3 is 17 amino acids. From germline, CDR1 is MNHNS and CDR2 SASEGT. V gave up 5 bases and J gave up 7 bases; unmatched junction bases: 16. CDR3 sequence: CASSPLAGGPFVREQYF. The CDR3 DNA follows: TGTGCCAGCAGTCCCTTAGCGGGAGGGCCTTTTGTTCGTGAGCAGTACTTC.

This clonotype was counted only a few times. The chain's CDR3 is CASSPDAGLSYNEQFF. The DNA for the CDR3 is TGTGCCAGCAGTCCTGATGCGGGCCTTTCCTACAATGAGCAGTTCTTC. The rearrangement joins TRBV7-6 to TRBJ2-1; D is possibly TRBD2 (5 bases). The CDR3 runs 16 residues. V dropped 6 bases and J dropped 1 base, with 16 bases sitting between them. Germline V gives CDR1 SGHVS, CDR2 FNYEAQ.

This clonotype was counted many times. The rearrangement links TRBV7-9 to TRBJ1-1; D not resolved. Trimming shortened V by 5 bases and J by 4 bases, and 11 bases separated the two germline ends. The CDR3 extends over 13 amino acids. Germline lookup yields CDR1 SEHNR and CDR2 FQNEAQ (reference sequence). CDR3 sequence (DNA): TGTGCCAGCAGCCAGTCAGCGGGCACTGAAGCTTTCTTT. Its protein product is CASSQSAGTEAFF. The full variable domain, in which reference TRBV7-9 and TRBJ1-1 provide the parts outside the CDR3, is DTGVSQNPRHKITKRGQNVTFRCDPISEHNRLYWYRQTLGQGPEFLTYFQNEAQLEKSRLLSDRFSAERPKGSFSTLEIQRTEQGDSAMYLCASSQSAGTEAFFGQGTRLTVV.

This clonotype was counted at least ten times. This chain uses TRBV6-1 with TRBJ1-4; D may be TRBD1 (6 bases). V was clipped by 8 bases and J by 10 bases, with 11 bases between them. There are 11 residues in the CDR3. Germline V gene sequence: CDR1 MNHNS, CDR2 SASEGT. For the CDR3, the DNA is TGTGCCAGCGGAGAGGGGGGAAAACTGTTTTTT. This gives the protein CASGEGGKLFF.

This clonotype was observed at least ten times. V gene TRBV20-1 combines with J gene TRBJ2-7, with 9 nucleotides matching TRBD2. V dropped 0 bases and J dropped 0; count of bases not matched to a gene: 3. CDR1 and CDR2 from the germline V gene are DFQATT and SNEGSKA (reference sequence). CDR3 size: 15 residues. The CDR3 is CSARDSGSVSYEQYF. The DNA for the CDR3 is TGCAGTGCTAGAGATAGCGGGAGCGTCTCCTACGAGCAGTACTTC.

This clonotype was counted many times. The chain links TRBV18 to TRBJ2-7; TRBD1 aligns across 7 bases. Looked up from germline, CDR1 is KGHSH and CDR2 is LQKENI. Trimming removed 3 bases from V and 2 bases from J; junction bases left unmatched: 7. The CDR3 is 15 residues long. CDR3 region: CASSPLRDSTYEQYF. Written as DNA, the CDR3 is TGTGCCAGCTCACCGCTCCGGGACAGTACCTACGAGCAGTACTTC.

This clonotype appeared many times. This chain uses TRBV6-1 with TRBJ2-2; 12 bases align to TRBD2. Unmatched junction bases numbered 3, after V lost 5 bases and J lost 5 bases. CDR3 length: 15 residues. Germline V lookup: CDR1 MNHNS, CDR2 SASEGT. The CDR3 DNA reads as TGTGCCAGCAGTTATGGACTAGCGGGGACCGGGGAGCTGTTTTTT. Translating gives CASSYGLAGTGELFF.

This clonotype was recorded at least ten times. CDR3 loop: CSARGTGNTGELFF. CDR3 coding DNA: TGCAGTGCTAGAGGAACGGGGAACACCGGGGAGCTGTTTTTT. This chain connects TRBV20-1 to TRBJ2-2; D remains unclear. Germline lookup yields CDR1 DFQATT and CDR2 SNEGSKA (reference sequence). The CDR3 is 14 residues long. With 1 base removed from V and 1 base from J, the gap between germline ends came to 7 bases.

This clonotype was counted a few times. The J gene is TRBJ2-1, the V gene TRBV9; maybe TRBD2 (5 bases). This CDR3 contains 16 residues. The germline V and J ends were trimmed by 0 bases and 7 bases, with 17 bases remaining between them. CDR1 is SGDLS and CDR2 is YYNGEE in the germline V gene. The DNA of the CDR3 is TGTGCCAGCAGCGTAGCTCAGCGGACCCAGGCAAATGAGCAGTTCTTC. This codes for CASSVAQRTQANEQFF.

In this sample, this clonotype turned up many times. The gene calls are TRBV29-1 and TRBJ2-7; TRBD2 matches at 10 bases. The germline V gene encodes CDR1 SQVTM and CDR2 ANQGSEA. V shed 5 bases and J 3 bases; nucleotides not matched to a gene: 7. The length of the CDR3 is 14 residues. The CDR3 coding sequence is TGCAGCGTTTCTCCGGGACTAGCGAACTACGAGCAGTACTTC. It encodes CSVSPGLANYEQYF.

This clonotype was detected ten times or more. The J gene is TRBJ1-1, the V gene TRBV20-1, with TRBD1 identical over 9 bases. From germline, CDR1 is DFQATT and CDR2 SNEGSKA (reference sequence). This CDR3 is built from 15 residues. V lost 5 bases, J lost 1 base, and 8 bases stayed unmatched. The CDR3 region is CSAPRQGDANTEAFF. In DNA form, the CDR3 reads TGCAGTGCTCCGAGACAGGGGGACGCGAACACTGAAGCTTTCTTT.

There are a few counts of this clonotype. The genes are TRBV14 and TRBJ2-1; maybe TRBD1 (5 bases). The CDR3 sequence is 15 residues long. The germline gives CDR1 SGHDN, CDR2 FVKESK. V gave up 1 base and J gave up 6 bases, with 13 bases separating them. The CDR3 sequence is CASSQGWGGGNEQFF. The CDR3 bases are TGTGCCAGCAGCCAAGGGTGGGGCGGTGGCAATGAGCAGTTCTTC.

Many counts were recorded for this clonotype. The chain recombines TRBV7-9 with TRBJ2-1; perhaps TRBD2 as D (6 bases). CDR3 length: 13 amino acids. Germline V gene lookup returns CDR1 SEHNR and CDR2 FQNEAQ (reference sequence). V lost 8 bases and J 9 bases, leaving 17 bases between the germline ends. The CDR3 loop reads CASLRVREGEQFF. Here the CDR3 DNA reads TGTGCCAGCTTGCGGGTGCGGGAAGGTGAGCAGTTCTTC.

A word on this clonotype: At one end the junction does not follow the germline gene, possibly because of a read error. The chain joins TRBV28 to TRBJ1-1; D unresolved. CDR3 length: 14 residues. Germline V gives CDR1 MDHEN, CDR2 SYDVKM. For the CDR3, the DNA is TGTGCCAGCACCGAACACAATTTAAACACTGAAGCTTCCTTT. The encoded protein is CASTEHNLNTEASF.